Presented here are 30 T cell receptor beta chains from one specimen sequenced in a study of beta chain features in type 1 diabetes. Their antigen targets remain unknown. Investigators reverse transcribed all isolated RNA, so they sequenced expressed TCRB transcripts. Sequenced by immunoSEQ multiplex PCR; TCRdb stores in-frame clones only, minus some. The sample has more than 250,000 clones; roughly 22% are singletons. Study-wide results and limits: People with Type 1 diabetes carried modestly yet significantly shorter TCRB CDR3s in all four CD4+ subsets.

The sequenced sample was naive CD4+ T cells from blood. The receptors originated from a woman aged 35 to 49 with type 1 diabetes.

This clone was detected only a few times. The chain combines TRBV15 with TRBJ2-3; 8 bases map to TRBD2. Germline values: CDR1 LNHNV, CDR2 YYDKDF (reference sequence). This CDR3 has 13 amino acids. V was pared by 5 bases and J by 6 bases, with 4 bases of the junction left unmatched. CDR3 loop: CATSPGGPDTQYF. For the CDR3, the DNA is TGTGCCACCAGCCCGGGGGGGCCGGATACGCAGTATTTT. The entire variable domain, with the rest obtained from reference TRBV15 and TRBJ2-3, is as follows: DAMVIQNPRYQVTQFGKPVTLSCSQTLNHNVMYWYQQKSSQAPKLLFHYYDKDFNNEADTPDNFQSRRPNTSFCFLDIRSPGLGDTAMYLCATSPGGPDTQYFGPGTRLTVL.

This chain joins TRBV7-2 and TRBJ1-1; the D gene is possibly TRBD1 (5 bases). The ends were cut back, 3 bases at V and 5 bases at J, with 10 bases in the middle. Germline values: CDR1 SGHTA, CDR2 FQGNSA. This CDR3 spans 13 amino acids. The CDR3 loop is CASSFQGATEAFF. CDR3 nucleotide sequence: TGTGCCAGCAGCTTCCAGGGTGCTACTGAAGCTTTCTTT.

V gene TRBV18 combines with J gene TRBJ2-1; TRBD1 aligns across 8 bases. V lost 6 bases, J lost 6 bases, and 16 bases stayed unmatched. This CDR3 contains 17 residues. Germline V gene sequence: CDR1 KGHSH, CDR2 LQKENI. The CDR3 loop is CASSQAPGTGLVNEQFF. CDR3 DNA: TGTGCCAGCTCCCAGGCCCCCGGGACAGGTCTAGTCAATGAGCAGTTCTTC.

The rearrangement joins TRBV5-4 to TRBJ1-6; D gene ambiguous. The ends were cut back, 0 bases at V and 7 bases at J, with 8 bases in the middle. CDR3 length: 14 residues. CDR1 and CDR2 from the germline V gene are SGHNT and YYREEE (reference sequence). The CDR3 protein is CASSLDGQNSPLHF. CDR3 in DNA: TGTGCCAGCAGCTTGGATGGTCAGAATTCACCCCTCCACTTT.

The chain has TRBV7-3 and TRBJ2-5; D uncertain. CDR1 is SGHTA, CDR2 FQGTGA, per germline. Trimming took off 5 bases at V and 2 bases at J, with 9 bases between the two ends. CDR3 length: 13 amino acids. The CDR3 region is CASSPHFQETQYF. The CDR3 DNA sequence: TGTGCCAGCAGCCCCCACTTTCAAGAGACCCAGTACTTC.

V and J are TRBV4-2 and TRBJ1-1, with no clear D. Per the germline V gene, CDR1 is LGHNA and CDR2 is YNFKEQ. The CDR3 is 13 amino acids. Trimming pared 0 bases from V and 7 bases from J, leaving 9 bases between. Written as DNA, the CDR3 is TGTGCCAGCAGCCAAGATCGATGGAGTGAAGCTTTCTTT. This translates into CASSQDRWSEAFF.

The V call is TRBV25-1, the J call TRBJ1-5; no reliable D call. V gave up 4 bases and J gave up 4 bases, with 8 bases separating them. Germline lookup yields CDR1 MGHDK and CDR2 SYGVNS. This CDR3 has 13 residues. CDR3 in DNA: TGTGCCAGCAGTGGCCCTATTAATCAGCCCCAGCATTTT. The encoded protein is CASSGPINQPQHF.

This clone was found a few times. The rearrangement uses TRBV13 and TRBJ2-4, with D perhaps matching TRBD1 (5 bases). The CDR3 sequence is 16 residues long. V was pared by 1 base and J by 7 bases, with 17 bases between. The V gene's germline CDR1 is PRHDT and CDR2 FYEKMQ (reference sequence). The CDR3 DNA reads as TGTGCCAGCAGCTTAGAGGGGTTCGTGGGCGAGAACATTCAGTACTTC. It translates to CASSLEGFVGENIQYF.

Turning to this clone: This same CDR3 is encoded by further DNA sequences in the sample. The chain has TRBV18 and TRBJ1-1; a weak D match, TRBD1 (5 bases). Trimming pared 3 bases from V and 4 bases from J, leaving 9 bases between. Germline V gene lookup returns CDR1 KGHSH and CDR2 LQKENI. CDR3 size: 13 residues. CDR3 loop: CASSPGLGTEAFF. For the CDR3, the DNA is TGTGCCAGCTCACCGGGGCTGGGCACTGAAGCTTTCTTT.

The J gene is TRBJ1-1, the V gene TRBV30; D perhaps matches TRBD1 (6 bases). Trimming removed 4 bases at V and 1 base at J, with 10 bases between. This CDR3 region has 13 residues. CDR1 and CDR2 (germline): GTSNPN, SVGIG (reference sequence). CDR3 region: CAWTGAGNTEAFF. CDR3 sequence (DNA): TGTGCCTGGACAGGGGCGGGGAACACTGAAGCTTTCTTT.

This clone turned up a few times. This chain connects TRBV5-1 to TRBJ2-3, with TRBD2 as a possible D gene (6 bases). V was trimmed by 0 bases and J by 1 base, leaving 9 bases between them. Germline V gives CDR1 SGHRS, CDR2 YFSETQ. CDR3 length equals 15 residues. The CDR3 loop reads CASSLERAGTDTQYF. The CDR3 coding sequence is TGCGCCAGCAGCTTGGAGCGGGCTGGCACAGATACGCAGTATTTT. The full variable domain, with the rest looked up from reference TRBV5-1 and TRBJ2-3, is KAGVTQTPRYLIKTRGQQVTLSCSPISGHRSVSWYQQTPGQGLQFLFEYFSETQRNKGNFPGRFSGRQFSNSRSEMNVSTLELGDSALYLCASSLERAGTDTQYFGPGTRLTVL.

The chain is built from TRBV2 and TRBJ2-3; D call uncertain. V dropped 7 bases and J dropped 6 bases, with 14 bases sitting between them. The CDR3 contains 13 residues. CDR1 is SNHLY and CDR2 is FYNNEI in the germline V gene. The CDR3, as DNA: TGTGCCAGCAATCTGGGCCCTCCGGATACGCAGTATTTT. Its translation is CASNLGPPDTQYF. The full variable domain, its missing parts supplied by reference TRBV2 and TRBJ2-3, is EPEVTQTPSHQVTQMGQEVILRCVPISNHLYFYWYRQILGQKVEFLVSFYNNEISEKSEIFDDQFSVERPDGSNFTLKIRSTKLEDSAMYFCASNLGPPDTQYFGPGTRLTVL.

The chain employs TRBV19 and TRBJ2-7, with D maybe TRBD1 (6 bases). This CDR3 region has 12 residues. Germline V lookup: CDR1 LNHDA, CDR2 SQIVND (reference sequence). Trimming took 4 bases from V and 6 from J, leaving 10 bases between them. The CDR3 coding sequence is TGTGCCAGTAGTAAGGAAGGGGGCGAGCAGTACTTC. Protein product: CASSKEGGEQYF.

This clone was counted between two and nine times. Other DNA sequences from this sample encode an identical CDR3 as well. This chain connects TRBV29-1 to TRBJ1-1; TRBD1 might be the D (5 bases). The germline V gene encodes CDR1 SQVTM and CDR2 ANQGSEA. There are 12 residues in the CDR3. V was trimmed by 4 bases and J by 4 bases, leaving 10 bases between them. CDR3 sequence (DNA): TGCAGCGTTGGGCAGGGCGGCACTGAAGCTTTCTTT. Translation: CSVGQGGTEAFF.

This clone has more than one count but fewer than ten. This sequence joins TRBV5-4 and TRBJ2-5, with D perhaps matching TRBD2 (5 bases). V was clipped by 4 bases and J by 9 bases, with 25 bases between them. There are 16 residues in the CDR3. Germline CDR1 and CDR2: SGHNT and YYREEE (reference sequence). Written as DNA, the CDR3 is TGTGCCAGCAGCCTACCGGGATCCCAAGGCCCGTTGGCCCAGTACTTC. It specifies CASSLPGSQGPLAQYF.

This clone was recorded a few times. The chain uses TRBV7-8 and TRBJ2-5; TRBD2 matches at 15 bases. The junction had 6 bases not matched to a gene; V was cut back by 5 bases and J by 5 bases. From germline, CDR1 is SGHVS and CDR2 FQNEAQ. The CDR3 contains 16 residues. The CDR3, as DNA: TGTGCCAGCAGCCTGGGACTAGCGGGAGGTGGGGAGACCCAGTACTTC. This sequence encodes CASSLGLAGGGETQYF.

This clone was recorded a few times. This chain joins TRBV5-1 and TRBJ2-7, with 7 nucleotides matching TRBD2. The CDR3 runs to 14 residues. CDR1 and CDR2 (germline): SGHRS, YFSETQ. The V segment lost 4 bases and the J segment 5 bases; nucleotides outside the gene matches: 9. For the CDR3, the DNA is TGCGCCAGCAGCCCCCGCGGGGGTGTCGACGAGCAGTACTTC. Its protein is CASSPRGGVDEQYF. The full variable domain, rest sourced from reference TRBV5-1 and TRBJ2-7, is KAGVTQTPRYLIKTRGQQVTLSCSPISGHRSVSWYQQTPGQGLQFLFEYFSETQRNKGNFPGRFSGRQFSNSRSEMNVSTLELGDSALYLCASSPRGGVDEQYFGPGTRLTVT.

This clone has only a few counts. The chain carries TRBV5-4 and TRBJ2-1; D is possibly TRBD1 (5 bases). Trimming removed 4 bases at V and 1 base at J, with 12 bases between. In germline, CDR1 is SGHNT, CDR2 YYREEE (reference sequence). The CDR3 has 15 residues. This chain's CDR3 is CASSPTRTSYNEQFF. As DNA, the CDR3 is TGTGCCAGCAGCCCCACCCGGACATCCTACAATGAGCAGTTCTTC. Drawing the rest from reference TRBV5-4 and TRBJ2-1, the complete variable domain is ETGVTQSPTHLIKTRGQQVTLRCSSQSGHNTVSWYQQALGQGPQFIFQYYREEENGRGNFPPRFSGLQFPNYSSELNVNALELDDSALYLCASSPTRTSYNEQFFGPGTRLTVL.

This clone was counted between two and nine times. The chain has TRBV4-3 and TRBJ2-1; D ambiguous. From germline, CDR1 is LGHNA and CDR2 YSLEER. V was pared by 0 bases and J by 12 bases, with 21 bases between. CDR3 size: 16 residues. The CDR3 DNA reads as TGCGCCAGCAGCCAAGAAGAAAGGCCCAGTCAGGTCGGGCAGTTCTTC. Its translation is CASSQEERPSQVGQFF.

The genes are TRBV5-4 and TRBJ2-3, with 13 bases lining up with TRBD2. Germline trimming cut 0 bases from V and 5 bases from J; bases unmatched to any gene: 3. The CDR3 consists of 16 residues. Germline assignment: CDR1 SGHNT and CDR2 YYREEE (reference sequence). CDR3 DNA: TGTGCCAGCAGCTTGGGACTAGCGGGAGGAAGAGATACGCAGTATTTT. It translates to CASSLGLAGGRDTQYF.

In DNA, the CDR3 is TGTGCCAGCAGTTACTCCCCTACAGGGTACTACGAGCAGTACTTC. The encoded protein is CASSYSPTGYYEQYF. The rearrangement uses TRBV6-5 and TRBJ2-7, with D tentatively TRBD1 (6 bases). The V gene's germline CDR1 is MNHEY and CDR2 SVGAGI. This CDR3 has 15 amino acids. With 0 bases removed from V and 3 bases from J, the gap between germline ends came to 12 bases.

This clone has only a few counts. This chain uses TRBV9 with TRBJ2-3; 10 bases align to TRBD2. V lost 5 bases and J lost 3; bases outside the gene matches: 6. CDR3 length: 15 residues. Germline CDR1 and CDR2: SGDLS and YYNGEE. CDR3 loop: CASSPLAGETDTQYF. Here the CDR3 DNA reads TGTGCCAGCAGTCCCCTAGCGGGAGAAACAGATACGCAGTATTTT. The full variable domain, its missing parts supplied by reference TRBV9 and TRBJ2-3, is DSGVTQTPKHLITATGQRVTLRCSPRSGDLSVYWYQQSLDQGLQFLIQYYNGEERAKGNILERFSAQQFPDLHSELNLSSLELGDSALYFCASSPLAGETDTQYFGPGTRLTVL.

The V and J genes are TRBV27 and TRBJ2-1, with 7 bases fitting TRBD1. V trimming: 5 bases; J trimming: 6 bases; junction bases outside the gene matches: 4. This CDR3 is 13 amino acids long. Germline loops: CDR1 MNHEY, CDR2 SMNVEV (reference sequence). CDR3 loop: CASSTQGPNEQFF. CDR3 nucleotide sequence: TGTGCCAGCAGTACACAGGGGCCCAATGAGCAGTTCTTC.

This chain links TRBV29-1 with TRBJ2-3; D uncertain. V was clipped by 8 bases and J by 2 bases, with 17 bases between them. The germline gives CDR1 SQVTM, CDR2 ANQGSEA. The CDR3 is made up of 14 amino acids. The CDR3 reads CSLRRTDNTDTQYF. The CDR3 nucleotides read TGCAGCCTTCGAAGAACAGACAACACAGATACGCAGTATTTT.

This clone was observed a few times. The CDR3 nucleotides are TGCGCCAGCAGCTCGGAGGGGCGCCAAGAGACCCAGTACTTC. Its protein is CASSSEGRQETQYF. This chain joins TRBV5-1 and TRBJ2-5; D perhaps matches TRBD2 (6 bases). V was clipped by 3 bases and J by 1 base, with 10 bases between them. CDR3 length equals 14 residues. The germline V gene encodes CDR1 SGHRS and CDR2 YFSETQ.

This chain uses TRBV9 with TRBJ1-4; D call uncertain. V was pared by 0 bases and J by 6 bases, with 9 bases between. The CDR3 is 14 amino acids. Germline CDR1 and CDR2: SGDLS and YYNGEE. CDR3 loop: CASSVDVGHEKLFF. The CDR3 nucleotides are TGTGCCAGCAGCGTAGACGTCGGTCATGAAAAACTGTTTTTT.

The chain links TRBV9 to TRBJ2-7; possibly TRBD2 for D (6 bases). Germline values: CDR1 SGDLS, CDR2 YYNGEE. V gave up 0 bases and J gave up 0 bases, with 10 bases separating them. CDR3 length equals 15 residues. The CDR3 spells CASSVASASSYEQYF. As DNA, the CDR3 is TGTGCCAGCAGCGTAGCTAGCGCTAGCTCCTACGAGCAGTACTTC.

The chain carries TRBV9 and TRBJ1-2, with 9 positions matching TRBD1. The CDR3 covers 15 residues. Germline loops: CDR1 SGDLS, CDR2 YYNGEE. V trimming: 2 bases; J trimming: 3 bases; junction bases outside the gene matches: 5. CDR3 sequence: CASSVRGQGDYGYTF. The CDR3 nucleotides are TGTGCCAGCAGCGTGAGGGGACAGGGTGACTATGGCTACACCTTC. The entire variable domain, with the rest obtained from reference TRBV9 and TRBJ1-2, is as follows: DSGVTQTPKHLITATGQRVTLRCSPRSGDLSVYWYQQSLDQGLQFLIQYYNGEERAKGNILERFSAQQFPDLHSELNLSSLELGDSALYFCASSVRGQGDYGYTFGSGTRLTVV.

This chain uses TRBV18 with TRBJ2-3; tentative D call: TRBD2 (5 bases). This CDR3 has 14 residues. Germline-derived CDR1 and CDR2 are KGHSH and LQKENI. Trimming cost V 0 bases and J 2 bases, with 6 bases left between them. The CDR3: CASSPPSDTDTQYF. CDR3 in DNA: TGTGCCAGCTCACCACCTAGCGACACAGATACGCAGTATTTT.

The chain couples TRBV30 to TRBJ1-5, with no clear D. There are 13 residues in the CDR3. V lost 5 bases and J 6 bases, leaving 14 bases between the germline ends. Germline V gives CDR1 GTSNPN, CDR2 SVGIG (reference sequence). The CDR3 loop is CAWSVRASQPQHF. Here the CDR3 DNA reads TGTGCCTGGTCCGTGCGGGCAAGTCAGCCCCAGCATTTT. Together with reference TRBV30 and TRBJ1-5, the CDR3 gives the full variable domain: SQTIHQWPATLVQPVGSPLSLECTVEGTSNPNLYWYRQAAGRGLQLLFYSVGIGQISSEVPQNLSASRPQDRQFILSSKKLLLSDSGFYLCAWSVRASQPQHFGDGTRLSIL.